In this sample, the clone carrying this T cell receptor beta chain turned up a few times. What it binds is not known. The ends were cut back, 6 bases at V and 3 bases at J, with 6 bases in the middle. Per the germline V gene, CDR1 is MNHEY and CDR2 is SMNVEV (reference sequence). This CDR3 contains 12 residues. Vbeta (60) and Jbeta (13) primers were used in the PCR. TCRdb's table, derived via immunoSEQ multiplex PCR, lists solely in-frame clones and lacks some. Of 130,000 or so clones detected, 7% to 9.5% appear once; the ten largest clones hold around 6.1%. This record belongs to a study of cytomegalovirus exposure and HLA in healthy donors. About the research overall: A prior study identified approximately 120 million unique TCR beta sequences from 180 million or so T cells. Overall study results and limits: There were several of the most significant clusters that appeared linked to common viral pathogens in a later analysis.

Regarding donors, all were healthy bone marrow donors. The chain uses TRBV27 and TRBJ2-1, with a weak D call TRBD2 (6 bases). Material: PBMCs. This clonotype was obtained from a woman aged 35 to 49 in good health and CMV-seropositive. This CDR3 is CASSGGYNEQFF. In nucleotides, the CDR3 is TGTGCCAGCAGCGGGGGCTACAATGAGCAGTTCTTC.